A single sample is the source of the 2 T cell receptor beta chains below, sequenced in a study of blood T cell repertoires in COVID-19. Profiled with immunoSEQ multiplex PCR; TCRdb holds only in-frame clones, not every one. The table shows about 42,000 clones, with more than 75% occurring only once. Material: peripheral blood. These receptors were taken from a man between 65 and 80 years old with active or convalescent COVID-19.

The chain links TRBV25-1 to TRBJ1-4, with 8 bases matching TRBD1. Germline V gene data show CDR1 as MGHDK and CDR2 as SYGVNS. The J segment lost 7 bases and the V segment lost 4 bases, leaving 11 bases of the junction unmatched. The CDR3 loop spans 16 amino acids. CDR3 loop: CASSAIPQGESEKLFF. The CDR3 DNA reads TGTGCCAGCAGTGCCATCCCACAGGGGGAGTCTGAAAAACTGTTTTTT. Based on the CDR3 plus reference TRBV25-1 and TRBJ1-4, the full variable domain is EADIYQTPRYLVIGTGKKITLECSQTMGHDKMYWYQQDPGMELHLIHYSYGVNSTEKGDLSSESTVSRIRTEHFPLTLESARPSHTSQYLCASSAIPQGESEKLFFGSGTQLSVL.

This rearrangement joins TRBV2 to TRBJ1-5; TRBD1 aligns across 11 bases. Trimming removed 8 bases from V and 7 bases from J; junction bases left unmatched: 4. CDR3 size: 13 residues. Germline V gene sequence: CDR1 SNHLY, CDR2 FYNNEI. This CDR3 reads CASGTGGVQPQHF. In nucleotides, the CDR3 is TGTGCCAGCGGGACAGGGGGGGTGCAGCCCCAGCATTTT.